The source of this TCR beta chain is a study of CD8 T cells in Susac syndrome. RNA totalling 0.5 to 1 ug underwent reverse transcription with random hexamers. An immunoSEQ multiplex PCR amplified TCR beta CDR3 over 54 Vbeta and 13 Jbeta. TCRdb processed the immunoSEQ multiplex PCR reads anew with MiXCR; each CDR3 protein has one entry. The sample carries over 300,000 distinct CDR3 sequences, about 91% recorded once. The multiple sclerosis control group consisted of treatment-naive patients whose relapsing-remitting disease, which was either stable or active, fulfilled revised McDonald criteria. Through negative isolation, CD4+ and CD8+ T cells were obtained, while TEMRA cells were enriched using FACS. Per germline, CDR1 LGHNA and CDR2 YNFKEQ. This CDR3 comprises 12 residues. With 5 bases removed from V and 7 bases from J, the gap between germline ends came to 12 bases.

Material: CD4+ T cells from PBMCs. The chain is built from TRBV4-2 and TRBJ2-7; D possibly matches TRBD1 or TRBD2 (5 bases each). The origin of this receptor is a human donor with multiple sclerosis. The CDR3 coding sequence is TGTGCCAGCAGCTCGACCTGGGGGGAGCAGTACTTC. Protein product: CASSSTWGEQYF.